Shown below are 15 T cell receptor beta chains from a single sample sequenced in a study of beta chain features in type 1 diabetes. Investigators reverse transcribed all isolated RNA, so they sequenced expressed TCRB transcripts. Here immunoSEQ multiplex PCR was the method, and the copy in TCRdb shows in-frame clones only, minus some. The table records hundreds of thousands of clones, roughly 13% of them present only once. Antigens for these TCRs are unknown. General study points: TCRB CDR3 length was moderately but significantly reduced in all four CD4+ subsets of Type 1 diabetes patients.

Material for sequencing was naive CD4+ T cells from blood. The receptors here all came from a man between 18 and 35 years old with type 1 diabetes.

In this sample, this clone turned up a few times. The chain combines TRBV5-1 with TRBJ2-5; the D gene is possibly TRBD1 (6 bases). V lost 3 bases and J 0 bases, leaving 12 bases between the germline ends. CDR1 and CDR2 (germline): SGHRS, YFSETQ. CDR3 length: 15 amino acids. As DNA, the CDR3 is TGCGCCAGCAGCTGGGGGCGTAGCGACCAAGAGACCCAGTACTTC. It yields the protein CASSWGRSDQETQYF.

The chain has TRBV30 and TRBJ1-1, with 7 bases identical to TRBD1. Per germline, CDR1 GTSNPN and CDR2 SVGIG (reference sequence). V was pared by 4 bases and J by 5 bases, with 13 bases of the junction left unmatched. The CDR3 is 15 residues long. The CDR3, as DNA: TGTGCCTGGATTAAAACTGACAGGGTGGGTACTGAAGCTTTCTTT. Residues: CAWIKTDRVGTEAFF.

V and J are TRBV9 and TRBJ2-7, with 11 bases identical to TRBD1. V shed 4 bases and J 4 bases; nucleotides not matched to a gene: 4. From germline, CDR1 is SGDLS and CDR2 YYNGEE. The CDR3 sequence is 14 residues long. CDR3 region: CASSSRDRGYEQYF. The CDR3 nucleotides are TGTGCCAGCAGCTCTCGGGACAGGGGGTACGAGCAGTACTTC.

V usage is TRBV23-1 and J usage is TRBJ2-7, with D perhaps given as TRBD1 or TRBD2 (5 bases each). TRBV23-1 is identified as an open reading frame with a role that is uncertain. The CDR3 has 16 amino acids. Between the trimmed V and J ends, which lost 6 bases and 0 bases, there was a span of 18 bases. CDR3 amino acids: CASSPLRDAYSYEQYF. The CDR3, as DNA: TGCGCCAGCAGCCCCCTTAGGGACGCGTACTCCTACGAGCAGTACTTC.

This clone has more than one count but fewer than ten. The chain joins TRBV5-1 to TRBJ1-1; TRBD1 might be the D (6 bases). Trimming took off 4 bases at V and 1 base at J, with 14 bases between the two ends. Germline V gene sequence: CDR1 SGHRS, CDR2 YFSETQ. The CDR3 sequence is 15 residues long. The CDR3 sequence: CASSALDRQNTEAFF. DNA of the CDR3: TGCGCCAGCAGCGCGTTGGACAGACAGAACACTGAAGCTTTCTTT.

In its sample, this clone was seen a few times. The J gene is TRBJ1-5, the V gene TRBV28, with D tentatively TRBD1 (5 bases). Germline V gene data show CDR1 as MDHEN and CDR2 as SYDVKM. V lost 6 bases to trimming and J lost 2 bases, with 11 bases between them. The CDR3 extends over 14 amino acids. This chain's CDR3 is CASRIGGGNQPQHF. Here the CDR3 DNA reads TGTGCCAGCAGGATTGGAGGGGGCAATCAGCCCCAGCATTTT. Filled out from reference TRBV28 and TRBJ1-5, the complete variable domain reads DVKVTQSSRYLVKRTGEKVFLECVQDMDHENMFWYRQDPGLGLRLIYFSYDVKMKEKGDIPEGYSVSREKKERFSLILESASTNQTSMYLCASRIGGGNQPQHFGDGTRLSIL.

The rearrangement uses TRBV2 and TRBJ1-1; unclear D gene. Germline V CDR1 and CDR2: SNHLY, FYNNEI. V lost 3 bases and J 1 base, leaving 9 bases between the germline ends. This CDR3 spans 14 amino acids. As DNA, the CDR3 is TGTGCCAGCAGTGACCGCGGGCGGAACACTGAAGCTTTCTTT. The encoded protein is CASSDRGRNTEAFF. Based on the CDR3 plus reference TRBV2 and TRBJ1-1, the full variable domain is EPEVTQTPSHQVTQMGQEVILRCVPISNHLYFYWYRQILGQKVEFLVSFYNNEISEKSEIFDDQFSVERPDGSNFTLKIRSTKLEDSAMYFCASSDRGRNTEAFFGQGTRLTVV.

Turning to this clone: The sample has other DNA sequences that encode this CDR3 too. The chain is built from TRBV30 and TRBJ2-1; D unclear. The CDR3 runs 13 residues. Looked up from germline, CDR1 is GTSNPN and CDR2 is SVGIG (reference sequence). Trimming took 4 bases from V and 10 from J, leaving 17 bases between them. Written as DNA, the CDR3 is TGTGCCTGGAACGCATTAGGTGCCAACGAGCAGTTCTTC. It is translated as CAWNALGANEQFF.

There are a few counts of this clone. The chain is built from TRBV2 and TRBJ1-5, with D hard to call. Germline V CDR1 and CDR2: SNHLY, FYNNEI. The CDR3 has 11 residues. V shed 5 bases and J shed 6 bases, with 5 bases lying between them. CDR3 bases: TGTGCCAGCAGTATCAGTCAGCCCCAGCATTTT. As protein: CASSISQPQHF.

The chain uses TRBV5-1 and TRBJ1-1, with a possible D match to TRBD1 (5 bases). Germline V gene sequence: CDR1 SGHRS, CDR2 YFSETQ. The CDR3 extends over 13 amino acids. V lost 5 bases and J 4 bases, leaving 12 bases between the germline ends. Written as DNA, the CDR3 is TGCGCCAGCAGAAGTGCGGGGGGCACTGAAGCTTTCTTT. Translation: CASRSAGGTEAFF.

The chain recombines TRBV29-1 with TRBJ1-1; D not certain. The CDR3 is made up of 12 amino acids. Germline values: CDR1 SQVTM, CDR2 ANQGSEA. V dropped 5 bases and J dropped 1 base, with 8 bases sitting between them. CDR3 nucleotide sequence: TGCAGCGTTAGGCGACCGAACACTGAAGCTTTCTTT. It translates to CSVRRPNTEAFF.

This chain connects TRBV2 to TRBJ2-7; D unresolved. The length of the CDR3 is 14 residues. V lost 6 bases and J 3 bases, leaving 15 bases between the germline ends. Germline V gene sequence: CDR1 SNHLY, CDR2 FYNNEI. The CDR3 region has the DNA TGTGCCAGCAGCCCCCGGGTCCCAGTCTACGAGCAGTACTTC. As protein: CASSPRVPVYEQYF.

The sample holds one count of this clone. This rearrangement joins TRBV7-9 to TRBJ1-2; 8 bases are shared with TRBD1. The CDR3 length is 14 residues. From germline, CDR1 is SEHNR and CDR2 FQNEAQ (reference sequence). Unmatched junction bases numbered 5, after V lost 3 bases and J lost 5 bases. The CDR3 sequence: CASSFAGGGYGYTF. The CDR3, as DNA: TGTGCCAGCAGCTTCGCAGGGGGCGGGTATGGCTACACCTTC.

The table lists this clone with many counts. Other nucleotide sequences in the sample specify the same CDR3. The chain carries TRBV7-9 and TRBJ2-3, with no clear D. The CDR3 has 11 residues. From germline, CDR1 is SEHNR and CDR2 FQNEAQ (reference sequence). V gave up 4 bases and J gave up 3 bases, with 2 bases separating them. Here the CDR3 DNA reads TGTGCCAGCAGCTCAACAGATACGCAGTATTTT. It specifies CASSSTDTQYF.

In its sample, this clone was seen a few times. The V call is TRBV7-9, the J call TRBJ2-1, with 10 bases fitting TRBD2. V trimming: 3 bases; J trimming: 6 bases; junction bases outside the gene matches: 5. In germline, CDR1 is SEHNR, CDR2 FQNEAQ (reference sequence). This CDR3 has 15 residues. The CDR3 bases are TGTGCCAGCAGCTTTAGCGGGGGGAGGCTCAATGAGCAGTTCTTC. This codes for CASSFSGGRLNEQFF.